The 5 T cell receptor beta chains below come from one sample, sequenced in a study of blood T cell repertoires in COVID-19. This table comes from immunoSEQ multiplex PCR, and its TCRdb copy is limited to in-frame clones, with some not included. The sample yields about 68,000 clones, 70% to 90% seen once. The specimen sequenced was peripheral blood. Receptors were obtained from a man aged 45-60 years with acute or convalescent COVID-19.

This clone came up a few times. The chain joins TRBV11-3 to TRBJ2-2; D not resolved. The CDR3 has 15 amino acids. The germline gives CDR1 SGHNT, CDR2 YENEEA. The germline V and J ends were trimmed by 4 bases and 2 bases, with 11 bases remaining between them. This CDR3 reads CASSYEAANTGELFF. Written as DNA, the CDR3 is TGTGCCAGCAGCTATGAGGCAGCCAACACCGGGGAGCTGTTTTTT.

J is TRBJ1-5 and V is TRBV27; D might be TRBD1 (6 bases). CDR1 is MNHEY, CDR2 SMNVEV, per germline (reference sequence). Trimming shortened V by 5 bases and J by 0 bases, and 14 bases separated the two germline ends. CDR3 length: 16 amino acids. As DNA, the CDR3 is TGTGCCAGCAGTGCCCAGGGGCACAATAGCAATCAGCCCCAGCATTTT. This gives the protein CASSAQGHNSNQPQHF.

The CDR3 region is CASSLRGGLQETQYF. CDR3 coding DNA: TGTGCCAGCAGCTTGCGGGGGGGACTCCAAGAGACCCAGTACTTC. V usage is TRBV5-4 and J usage is TRBJ2-5, with 8 positions matching TRBD2. The trim removed 1 base at V and 1 base at J, leaving 3 bases unmatched. The CDR3 sequence is 15 residues long. In germline, CDR1 is SGHNT, CDR2 YYREEE (reference sequence). Full variable domain (remainder filled in from reference TRBV5-4 and TRBJ2-5): ETGVTQSPTHLIKTRGQQVTLRCSSQSGHNTVSWYQQALGQGPQFIFQYYREEENGRGNFPPRFSGLQFPNYSSELNVNALELDDSALYLCASSLRGGLQETQYFGPGTRLLVL.

This chain links TRBV5-4 with TRBJ2-5; 8 positions match TRBD2. The CDR3 consists of 15 residues. Germline CDR1 and CDR2: SGHNT and YYREEE (reference sequence). With 8 bases clipped from V and 5 bases from J, the junction kept 14 bases outside the gene matches. CDR3 nucleotides: TGTGCCAGTACAGCTCCGGGACTAGGGAGTGAGACCCAGTACTTC. It yields the protein CASTAPGLGSETQYF.

The chain couples TRBV9 to TRBJ2-5; TRBD2 is a possible D gene (7 bases). From germline, CDR1 is SGDLS and CDR2 YYNGEE. Trimming took off 0 bases at V and 5 bases at J, with 14 bases between the two ends. This CDR3 has 15 residues. The CDR3: CASSVDAGAGETQYF. The CDR3 region has the DNA TGTGCCAGCAGCGTAGACGCGGGGGCCGGCGAGACCCAGTACTTC. Based on the CDR3 plus reference TRBV9 and TRBJ2-5, the full variable domain is DSGVTQTPKHLITATGQRVTLRCSPRSGDLSVYWYQQSLDQGLQFLIQYYNGEERAKGNILERFSAQQFPDLHSELNLSSLELGDSALYFCASSVDAGAGETQYFGPGTRLLVL.